A single sample gave rise to the 6 T cell receptor beta chains below, sequenced in a study of immune heterogeneity within non-small cell lung tumors. As template, the study used bulk tumor genomic DNA at about 540 ng per sample. Biopsies that were spaced far apart were taken, several per primary tumor, during surgery. Enrolled patients presented with newly diagnosed, previously untreated non-small cell lung cancer and underwent curative surgery. TCR beta CDR3 was amplified by multiplex PCR using 32 V and 13 J primers. In TCRdb, the multiplex PCR reads were re-called with MiXCR into one record per CDR3 protein. The table includes 4,400 or so distinct CDR3 sequences, more than 20% detected once. The specimen sequenced was lung tumor tissue. The receptors were gathered from a man aged 45 to 65 with non-small cell lung cancer.

About this clonotype itself: This clone may be a read error of a much larger clone one base away. This chain joins TRBV3-1 and TRBJ2-2; D tentatively reads TRBD1 or TRBD2 (5 bases each). Looked up from germline, CDR1 is LGHDT and CDR2 is YNNKEL (reference sequence). This CDR3 is 15 amino acids long. Written as DNA, the CDR3 is TGTGCCAGCAGCCCAGGTGGGGTGGACACCGGGGACCTGTTTTTT. As protein: CASSPGGVDTGDLFF.

This clonotype is categorized as medium-sized. The chain is built from TRBV12-3 or TRBV12-4 and TRBJ2-3; 11 nucleotides agree with TRBD2. The length of the CDR3 is 16 residues. V lost 4 bases to trimming and J lost 2 bases; unmatched junction nucleotides: 5. Written as DNA, the CDR3 is TGTGCCAGCAGTTCGTTAGCGGGAGGGAACACAGATACGCAGTATTTT. Encoded protein: CASSSLAGGNTDTQYF.

The rearrangement joins TRBV3-1 to TRBJ2-1; 16 bases map to TRBD2. Germline V gene lookup returns CDR1 LGHDT and CDR2 YNNKEL (reference sequence). This CDR3 spans 20 amino acids. Trimming at V came to 1 base and at J to 10 bases, leaving 16 bases not matched to a gene. The CDR3 DNA sequence: TGTGCCAGCAGCCAAGTAGGGACTAGCGGGAGGGCACTTAGACTCCCCGAGCAGTTCTTC. Translating gives CASSQVGTSGRALRLPEQFF.

In its sample, this clonotype is medium-sized (0.01 to 0.1%). The chain combines TRBV2 with TRBJ2-1; the D gene is possibly TRBD1 (6 bases). The CDR3 extends over 13 amino acids. CDR1 is SNHLY, CDR2 FYNNEI, per germline. The V end was cut by 6 bases, the J end by 4 bases, with 10 bases between. CDR3 sequence: CASRGTLYNEQFF. The CDR3 DNA is TGTGCCAGCAGGGGGACACTTTACAATGAGCAGTTCTTC.

Relative to its sample, this clonotype is medium-sized. This rearrangement joins TRBV4-1 to TRBJ2-7; perhaps TRBD2 as D (6 bases). The V gene's germline CDR1 is MGHRA and CDR2 YSYEKL. The CDR3 sequence is 16 residues long. The V and J ends lost 6 bases and 5 bases respectively, with 23 bases between them. The CDR3 sequence: CASSPGFGGTGNEQYF. The CDR3 nucleotides read TGCGCCAGCAGTCCCGGGTTCGGGGGAACGGGCAACGAGCAGTACTTC.

By sample fraction, this clonotype is medium-sized. The rearrangement links TRBV6-4 to TRBJ2-1; 11 bases line up with TRBD2. Trimming removed 5 bases from V and 6 bases from J; junction bases left unmatched: 9. The CDR3 is 16 residues long. Germline CDR1 reads MRHNA; CDR2 reads SNTAGT. DNA for the CDR3: TGTGCCAGCAGTAAACTTAGCGGGGGGGCTGCCAATGAGCAGTTCTTC. It specifies CASSKLSGGAANEQFF.